This T cell receptor beta chain derives from a study of identifying expanded T cells in peripheral blood. Study-wide points: Over approximately two and four weeks, about 15 and 18 clones changed, versus approximately 1.1 between replicates. Variance in clone template counts between roughly 2-week samples significantly increased with total template count across all healthy donors.

Comment on this clone: Its matching antigen is unknown.

Clones were read by immunoSEQ multiplex PCR, and TCRdb kept only the in-frame ones, dropping some. The repertoire holds 58,000 or so clones, with around four fifths as singletons. No infections or other immune events were documented during collection. Looked up from germline, CDR1 is SEHNR and CDR2 is FQNEAQ (reference sequence). The V gene lost 0 bases and the J gene lost 1 base, with 7 bases spanning the gap. The CDR3 is made up of 14 amino acids. V usage is TRBV7-9 and J usage is TRBJ2-7; D may be TRBD1 (5 bases). This clonotype was sampled from a person aged 18-69 years in good health. Sequencing was performed on blood. DNA of the CDR3: TGTGCCAGCAGCTTAGCAGGGGTTTCCTACGAGCAGTACTTC. Translation gives CASSLAGVSYEQYF.